This T cell receptor beta chain was sequenced in a study of T cell responses to AZD1222 COVID-19 vaccine. General study results and limits: Seropositivity was recorded at baseline in only five to seven AZD1222 recipients. Regions 160-218 and 743-854 held dominance among vaccine-associated CD4 TCRs, which spanned spike. Recipients of two AZD1222 doses showed rising Spike-specific TCR breadth and depth. It should be noted that donors were predominantly white British and more often female, and clonal diversity was possibly underestimated.

The sample holds one count of this clone. The antigen is not known. The CDR3 length is 12 residues. V shed 9 bases and J shed 5 bases, with 10 bases lying between them. Germline CDR1 MNHEY, CDR2 SMNVEV (reference sequence). Some clones are missing from TCRdb's copy, which holds only in-frame ones; the method was immunoSEQ multiplex PCR. There are roughly 100,000 clones in the sample; about nine tenths occur only once, and about 19% lies in the top ten. The chain employs TRBV27 and TRBJ2-2; the D gene is possibly TRBD1 (5 bases). This sequence originates from an adult in good health. The sample was peripheral blood, taken on day 0 of AZD1222 vaccination. For the CDR3, the DNA is TGTGCCAGTAGACCAGGGACCGGGGAGCTGTTTTTT. It codes for CASRPGTGELFF.